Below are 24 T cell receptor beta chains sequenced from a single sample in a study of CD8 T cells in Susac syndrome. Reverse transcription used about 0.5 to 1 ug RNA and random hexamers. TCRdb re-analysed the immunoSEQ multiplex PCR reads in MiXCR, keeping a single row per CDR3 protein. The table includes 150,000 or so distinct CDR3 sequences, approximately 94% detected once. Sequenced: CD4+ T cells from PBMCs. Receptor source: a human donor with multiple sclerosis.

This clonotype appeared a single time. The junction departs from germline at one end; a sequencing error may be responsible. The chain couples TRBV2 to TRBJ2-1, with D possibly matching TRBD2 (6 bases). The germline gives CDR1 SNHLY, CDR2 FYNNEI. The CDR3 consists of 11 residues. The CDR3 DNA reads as TGTGCCAGCCAAGAGTTTAGGACGGGAGCCTTC. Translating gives CASQEFRTGAF.

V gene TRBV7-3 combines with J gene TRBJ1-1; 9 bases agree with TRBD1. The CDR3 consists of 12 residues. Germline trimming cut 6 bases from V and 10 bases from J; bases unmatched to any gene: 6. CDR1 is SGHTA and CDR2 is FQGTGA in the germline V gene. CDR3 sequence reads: CASSLGQGSAFF. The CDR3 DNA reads TGTGCCAGCAGTCTGGGACAGGGATCAGCTTTCTTT.

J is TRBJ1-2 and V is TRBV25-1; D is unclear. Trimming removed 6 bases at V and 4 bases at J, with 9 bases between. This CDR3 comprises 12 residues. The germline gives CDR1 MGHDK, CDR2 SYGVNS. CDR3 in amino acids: CASSVEIYGYTF. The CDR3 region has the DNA TGTGCCAGCAGCGTGGAGATCTATGGCTACACCTTC.

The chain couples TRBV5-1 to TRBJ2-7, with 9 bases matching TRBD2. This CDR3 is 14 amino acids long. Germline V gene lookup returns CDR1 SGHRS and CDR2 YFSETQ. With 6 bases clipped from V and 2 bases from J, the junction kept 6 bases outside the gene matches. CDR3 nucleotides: TGCGCCAGCATGAAGGCTAGCGGGACCTACGAGCAGTACTTC. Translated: CASMKASGTYEQYF.

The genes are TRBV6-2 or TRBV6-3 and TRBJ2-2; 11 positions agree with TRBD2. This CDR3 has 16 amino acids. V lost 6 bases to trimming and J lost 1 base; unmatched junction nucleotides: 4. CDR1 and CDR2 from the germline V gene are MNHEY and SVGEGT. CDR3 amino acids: CASRDTSGRNTGELFF. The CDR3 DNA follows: TGTGCCAGCAGGGATACTAGCGGGAGGAACACCGGGGAGCTGTTTTTT.

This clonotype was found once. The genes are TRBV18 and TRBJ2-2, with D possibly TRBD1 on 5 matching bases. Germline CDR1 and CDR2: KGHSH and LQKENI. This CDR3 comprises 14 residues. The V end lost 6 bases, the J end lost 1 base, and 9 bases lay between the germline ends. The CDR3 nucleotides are TGTGCCAGCTCGCACGGACAGAACACCGGGGAGCTGTTTTTT. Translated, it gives CASSHGQNTGELFF.

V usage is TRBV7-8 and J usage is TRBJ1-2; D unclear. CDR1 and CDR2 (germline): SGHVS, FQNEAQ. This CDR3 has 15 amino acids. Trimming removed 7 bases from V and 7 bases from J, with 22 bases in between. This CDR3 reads CASTRSYPGSGGYTF. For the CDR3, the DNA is TGTGCCAGCACGAGGAGTTACCCTGGCAGTGGTGGCTACACCTTC. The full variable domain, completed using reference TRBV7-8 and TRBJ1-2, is GAGVSQSPRYKVAKRGQDVALRCDPISGHVSLFWYQQALGQGPEFLTYFQNEAQLDKSGLPSDRFFAERPEGSVSTLKIQRTQQEDSAVYLCASTRSYPGSGGYTFGSGTRLTVV.

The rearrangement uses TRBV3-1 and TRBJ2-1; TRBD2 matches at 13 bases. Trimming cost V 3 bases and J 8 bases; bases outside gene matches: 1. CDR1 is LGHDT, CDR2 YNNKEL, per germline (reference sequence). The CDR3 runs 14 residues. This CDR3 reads CASSHGLAGDEQFF. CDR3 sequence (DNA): TGTGCCAGCAGCCACGGACTAGCGGGAGATGAGCAGTTCTTC.

This chain's CDR3 is CASSQVLAGGTGELFF. In DNA, the CDR3 is TGCGCCAGCAGCCAAGTTCTAGCGGGAGGAACCGGGGAGCTGTTTTTT. The rearrangement joins TRBV4-3 to TRBJ2-2, with TRBD2 matching over 11 bases. The J segment lost 5 bases and the V segment lost 1 base, leaving 3 bases of the junction unmatched. Germline V gene lookup returns CDR1 LGHNA and CDR2 YSLEER. The CDR3 extends over 16 amino acids.

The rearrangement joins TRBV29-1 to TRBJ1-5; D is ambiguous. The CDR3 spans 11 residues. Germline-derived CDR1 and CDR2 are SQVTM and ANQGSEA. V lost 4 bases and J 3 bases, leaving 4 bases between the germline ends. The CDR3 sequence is CSVVINQPQHF. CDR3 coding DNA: TGCAGCGTTGTAATCAATCAGCCCCAGCATTTT.

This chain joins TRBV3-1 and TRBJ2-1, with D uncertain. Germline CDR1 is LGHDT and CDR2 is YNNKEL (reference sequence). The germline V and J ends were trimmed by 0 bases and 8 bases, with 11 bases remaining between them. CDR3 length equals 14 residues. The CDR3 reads CASSQDGSFHEQFF. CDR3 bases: TGTGCCAGCAGCCAAGACGGAAGTTTCCATGAGCAGTTCTTC.

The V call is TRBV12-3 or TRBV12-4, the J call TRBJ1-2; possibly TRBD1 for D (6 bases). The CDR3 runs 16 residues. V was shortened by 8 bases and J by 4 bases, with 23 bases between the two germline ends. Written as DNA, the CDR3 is TGTGCCAGCTCCTTTTCGGGGACACCGGTTCTCTATGGCTACACCTTC. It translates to CASSFSGTPVLYGYTF.

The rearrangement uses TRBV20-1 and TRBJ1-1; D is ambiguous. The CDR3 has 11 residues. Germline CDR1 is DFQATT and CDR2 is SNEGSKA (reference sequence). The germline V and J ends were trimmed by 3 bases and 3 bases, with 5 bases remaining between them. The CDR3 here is CSASPDTEAFF. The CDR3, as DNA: TGCAGTGCTAGTCCAGACACTGAAGCTTTCTTT.

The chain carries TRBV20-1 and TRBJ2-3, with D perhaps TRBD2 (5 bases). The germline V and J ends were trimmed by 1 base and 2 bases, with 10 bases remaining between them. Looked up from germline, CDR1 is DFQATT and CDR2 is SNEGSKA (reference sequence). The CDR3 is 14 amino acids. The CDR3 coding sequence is TGCAGTGCTAGAGTCCCGGGGATCACAGATACGCAGTATTTT. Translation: CSARVPGITDTQYF.

This CDR3 reads CASSPGLDEQYF. In DNA form, the CDR3 reads TGTGCCAGCTCACCGGGACTGGACGAGCAGTACTTC. The chain has TRBV18 and TRBJ2-7; a weak D match, TRBD2 (6 bases). Trimming removed 3 bases from V and 5 bases from J, with 8 bases in between. The CDR3 consists of 12 residues. Germline V gene lookup returns CDR1 KGHSH and CDR2 LQKENI. Drawing the rest from reference TRBV18 and TRBJ2-7, the complete variable domain is NAGVMQNPRHLVRRRGQEARLRCSPMKGHSHVYWYRQLPEEGLKFMVYLQKENIIDESGMPKERFSAEFPKEGPSILRIQQVVRGDSAAYFCASSPGLDEQYFGPGTRLTVT.

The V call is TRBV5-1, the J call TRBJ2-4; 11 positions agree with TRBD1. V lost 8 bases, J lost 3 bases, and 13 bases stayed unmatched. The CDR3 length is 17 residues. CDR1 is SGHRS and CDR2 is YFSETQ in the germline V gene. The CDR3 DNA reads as TGCGCCAGGACCGGACAGGGGGCAGGGGCGGTCAAAAACATTCAGTACTTC. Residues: CARTGQGAGAVKNIQYF.

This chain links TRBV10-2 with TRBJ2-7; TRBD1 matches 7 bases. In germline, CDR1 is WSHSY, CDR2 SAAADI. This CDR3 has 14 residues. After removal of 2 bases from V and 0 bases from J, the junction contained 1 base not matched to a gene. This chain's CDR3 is CASSEPGGSYEQYF. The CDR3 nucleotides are TGCGCCAGCAGTGAGCCAGGGGGCTCCTACGAGCAGTACTTC.

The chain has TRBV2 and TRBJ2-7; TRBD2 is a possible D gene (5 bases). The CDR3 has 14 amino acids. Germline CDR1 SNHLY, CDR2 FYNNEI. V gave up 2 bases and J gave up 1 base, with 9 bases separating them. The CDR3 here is CASSERTASYEQYF. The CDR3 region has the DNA TGTGCCAGCAGTGAAAGGACTGCTTCCTACGAGCAGTACTTC.

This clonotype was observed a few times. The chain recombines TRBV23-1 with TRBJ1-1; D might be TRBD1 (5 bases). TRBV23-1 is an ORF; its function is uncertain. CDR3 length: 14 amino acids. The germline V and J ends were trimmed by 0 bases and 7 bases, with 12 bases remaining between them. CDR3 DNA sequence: TGCGCCAGCAGTCAATCGAGGGGCCCTATTGAAGCTTTCTTT. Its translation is CASSQSRGPIEAFF.

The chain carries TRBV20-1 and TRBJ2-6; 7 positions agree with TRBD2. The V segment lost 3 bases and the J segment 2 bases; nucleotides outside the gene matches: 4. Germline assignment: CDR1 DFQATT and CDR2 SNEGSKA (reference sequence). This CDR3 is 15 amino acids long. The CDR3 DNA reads TGCAGTGCTAGTCGGCGGGAGACTGGGGCCAACGTCCTGACTTTC. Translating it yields CSASRRETGANVLTF.

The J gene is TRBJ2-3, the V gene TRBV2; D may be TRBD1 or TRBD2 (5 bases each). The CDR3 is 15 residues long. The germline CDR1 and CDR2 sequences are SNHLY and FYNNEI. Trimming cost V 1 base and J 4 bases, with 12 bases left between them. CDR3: CASSEVQRGADTQYF. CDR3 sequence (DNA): TGTGCCAGCAGTGAAGTTCAAAGAGGGGCAGATACGCAGTATTTT.

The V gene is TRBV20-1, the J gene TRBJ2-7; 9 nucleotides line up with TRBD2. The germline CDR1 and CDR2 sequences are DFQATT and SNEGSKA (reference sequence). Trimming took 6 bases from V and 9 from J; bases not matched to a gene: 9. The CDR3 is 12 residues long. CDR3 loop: CSAGREGEVQYF. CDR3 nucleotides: TGCAGTGCCGGGCGGGAGGGGGAGGTGCAGTACTTC.

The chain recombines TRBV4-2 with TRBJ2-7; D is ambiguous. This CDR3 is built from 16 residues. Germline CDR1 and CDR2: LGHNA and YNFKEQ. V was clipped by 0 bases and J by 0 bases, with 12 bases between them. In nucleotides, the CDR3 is TGTGCCAGCAGCCAAGACTCCTCATTTAGCTCCTACGAGCAGTACTTC. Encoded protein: CASSQDSSFSSYEQYF.

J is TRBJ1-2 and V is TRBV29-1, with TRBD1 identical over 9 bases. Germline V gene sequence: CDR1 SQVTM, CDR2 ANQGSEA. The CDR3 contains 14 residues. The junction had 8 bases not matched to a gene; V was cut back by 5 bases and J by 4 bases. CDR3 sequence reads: CSVQGGQGGYGYTF. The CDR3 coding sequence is TGCAGCGTTCAGGGGGGACAGGGTGGCTATGGCTACACCTTC.